This TCR beta chain was captured by sequencing in a study of shared clonotypes between healthy human individuals. Per the germline V gene, CDR1 is SGHAT and CDR2 is FQNNGV. This CDR3 has 13 residues. Trimming removed 0 bases from V and 2 bases from J, with 5 bases in between. The sample holds one count of this clone. Profiled with immunoSEQ multiplex PCR; TCRdb holds only in-frame clones, not every one. This sample has a few million clones, with more than 90% found just once. The receptor comes from a man aged 18 to 35 in good health. Sequencing was carried out using naive CD4+ T cells sorted from blood. The subset denotes: CD45RA+ positively selected. The chain links TRBV11-2 to TRBJ2-7; D gene unclear. This CDR3 is CASSLDGTYEQYF. For the CDR3, the DNA is TGTGCCAGCAGCTTAGACGGAACCTACGAGCAGTACTTC.